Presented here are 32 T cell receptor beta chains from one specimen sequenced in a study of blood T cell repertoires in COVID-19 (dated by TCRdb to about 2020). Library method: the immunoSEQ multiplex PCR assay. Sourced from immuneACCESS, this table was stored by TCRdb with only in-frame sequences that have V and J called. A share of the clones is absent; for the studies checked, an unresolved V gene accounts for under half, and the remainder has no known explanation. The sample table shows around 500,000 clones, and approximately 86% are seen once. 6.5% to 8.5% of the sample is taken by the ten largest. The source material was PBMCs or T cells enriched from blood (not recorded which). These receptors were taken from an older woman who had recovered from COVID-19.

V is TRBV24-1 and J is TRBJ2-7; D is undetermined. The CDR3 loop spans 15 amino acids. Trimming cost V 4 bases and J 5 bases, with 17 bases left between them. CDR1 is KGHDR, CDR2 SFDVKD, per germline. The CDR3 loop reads CATSEHTAGGNEQYF. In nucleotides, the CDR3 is TGTGCCACCAGTGAACACACCGCCGGCGGTAACGAGCAGTACTTC.

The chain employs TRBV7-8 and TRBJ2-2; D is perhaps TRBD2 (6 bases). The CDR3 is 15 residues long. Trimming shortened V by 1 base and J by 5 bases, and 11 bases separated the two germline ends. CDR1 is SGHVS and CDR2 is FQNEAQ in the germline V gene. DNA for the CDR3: TGTGCCAGCAGCTTAGTAGGACTATGGACCGGGGAGCTGTTTTTT. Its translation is CASSLVGLWTGELFF.

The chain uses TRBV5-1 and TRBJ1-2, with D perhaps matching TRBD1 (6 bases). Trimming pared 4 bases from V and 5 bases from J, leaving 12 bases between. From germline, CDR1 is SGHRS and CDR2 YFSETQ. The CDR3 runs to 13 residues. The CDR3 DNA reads TGCGCCAGCAGCCAAGGGGGGGGATATGGCTACACCTTC. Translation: CASSQGGGYGYTF.

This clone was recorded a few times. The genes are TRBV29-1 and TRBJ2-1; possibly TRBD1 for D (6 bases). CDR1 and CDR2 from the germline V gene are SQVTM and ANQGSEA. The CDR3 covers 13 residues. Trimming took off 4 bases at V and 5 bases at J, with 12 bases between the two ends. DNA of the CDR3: TGCAGCGTTGGCAGGGGCAGAAACAATGAGCAGTTCTTC. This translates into CSVGRGRNNEQFF.

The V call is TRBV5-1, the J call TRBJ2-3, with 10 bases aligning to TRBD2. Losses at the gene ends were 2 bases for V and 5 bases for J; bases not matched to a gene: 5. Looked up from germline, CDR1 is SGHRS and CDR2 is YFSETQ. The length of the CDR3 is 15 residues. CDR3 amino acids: CASSFTSGDRDTQYF. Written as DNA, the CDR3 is TGCGCCAGCAGCTTTACTAGCGGGGACAGAGATACGCAGTATTTT.

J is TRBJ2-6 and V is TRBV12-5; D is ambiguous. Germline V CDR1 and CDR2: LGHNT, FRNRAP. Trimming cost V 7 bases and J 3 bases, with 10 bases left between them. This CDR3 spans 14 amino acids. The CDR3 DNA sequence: TGTGCTAGTGCCTTGTCACTTGGGGCCAACGTCCTGACTTTC. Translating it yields CASALSLGANVLTF.

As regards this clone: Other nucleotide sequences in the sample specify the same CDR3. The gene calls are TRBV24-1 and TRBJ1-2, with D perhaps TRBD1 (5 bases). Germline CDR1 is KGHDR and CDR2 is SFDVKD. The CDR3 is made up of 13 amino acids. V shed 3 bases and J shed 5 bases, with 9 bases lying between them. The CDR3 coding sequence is TGTGCCACCAGTGATCAGGGTTTTTATGGCTACACCTTC. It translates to CATSDQGFYGYTF.

The CDR3 DNA follows: TGTGCCAGTAGTCCCGGGACAGGGGGCCTCTATGGCTACACCTTC. Its protein is CASSPGTGGLYGYTF. The gene calls are TRBV19 and TRBJ1-2; 12 bases line up with TRBD1. Germline CDR1 is LNHDA and CDR2 is SQIVND (reference sequence). This CDR3 has 15 amino acids. Losses at the gene ends were 5 bases for V and 4 bases for J; bases not matched to a gene: 5.

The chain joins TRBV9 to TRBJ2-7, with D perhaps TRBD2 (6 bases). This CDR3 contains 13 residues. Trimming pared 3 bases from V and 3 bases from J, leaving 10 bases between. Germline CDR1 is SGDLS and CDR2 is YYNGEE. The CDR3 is CASSAGTGYEQYF. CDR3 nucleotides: TGTGCCAGCAGCGCCGGGACTGGCTACGAGCAGTACTTC.

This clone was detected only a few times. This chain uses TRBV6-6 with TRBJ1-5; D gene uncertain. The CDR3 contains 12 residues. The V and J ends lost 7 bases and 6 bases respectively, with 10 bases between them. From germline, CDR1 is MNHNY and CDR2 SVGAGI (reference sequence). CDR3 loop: CASTLNGQPQHF. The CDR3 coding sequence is TGTGCCAGCACCCTAAATGGTCAGCCCCAGCATTTT.

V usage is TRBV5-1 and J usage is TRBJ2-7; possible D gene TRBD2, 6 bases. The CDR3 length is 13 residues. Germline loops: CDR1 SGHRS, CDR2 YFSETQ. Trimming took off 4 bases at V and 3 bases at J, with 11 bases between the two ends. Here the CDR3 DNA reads TGCGCCAGCAGCGCATGGACTAACTACGAGCAGTACTTC. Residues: CASSAWTNYEQYF.

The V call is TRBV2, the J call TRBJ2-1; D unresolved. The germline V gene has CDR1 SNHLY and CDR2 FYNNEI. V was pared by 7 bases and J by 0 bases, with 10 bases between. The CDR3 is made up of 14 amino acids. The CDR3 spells CASKPGSSYNEQFF. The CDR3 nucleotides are TGTGCCAGCAAGCCAGGTAGCTCCTACAATGAGCAGTTCTTC. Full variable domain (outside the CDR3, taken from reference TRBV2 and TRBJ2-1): EPEVTQTPSHQVTQMGQEVILRCVPISNHLYFYWYRQILGQKVEFLVSFYNNEISEKSEIFDDQFSVERPDGSNFTLKIRSTKLEDSAMYFCASKPGSSYNEQFFGPGTRLTVL.

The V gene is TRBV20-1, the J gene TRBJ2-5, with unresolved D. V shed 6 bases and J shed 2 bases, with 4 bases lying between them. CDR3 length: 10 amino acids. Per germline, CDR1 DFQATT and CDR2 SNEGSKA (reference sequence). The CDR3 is CSARQETQYF. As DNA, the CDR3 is TGCAGTGCGCGGCAAGAGACCCAGTACTTC.

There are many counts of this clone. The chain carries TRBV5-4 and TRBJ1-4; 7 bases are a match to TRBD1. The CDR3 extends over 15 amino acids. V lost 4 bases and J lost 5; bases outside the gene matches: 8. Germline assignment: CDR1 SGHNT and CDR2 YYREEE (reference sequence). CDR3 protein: CASSHGQAPNEKLFF. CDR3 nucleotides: TGTGCCAGCAGCCACGGACAGGCCCCGAATGAAAAACTGTTTTTT. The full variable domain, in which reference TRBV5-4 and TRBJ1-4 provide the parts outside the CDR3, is ETGVTQSPTHLIKTRGQQVTLRCSSQSGHNTVSWYQQALGQGPQFIFQYYREEENGRGNFPPRFSGLQFPNYSSELNVNALELDDSALYLCASSHGQAPNEKLFFGSGTQLSVL.

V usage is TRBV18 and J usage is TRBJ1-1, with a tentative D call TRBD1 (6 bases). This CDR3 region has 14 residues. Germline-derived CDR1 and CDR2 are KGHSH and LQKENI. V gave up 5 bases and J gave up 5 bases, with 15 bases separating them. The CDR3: CASSDTKGQTEAFF. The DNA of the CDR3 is TGTGCCAGCTCAGATACGAAGGGACAAACTGAAGCTTTCTTT.

CDR3 coding DNA: TGCAGCGTTCGGGAGGGGGGGTGGAATGAGCAGTTCTTC. Translated, it gives CSVREGGWNEQFF. The rearrangement uses TRBV29-1 and TRBJ2-1; 8 bases line up with TRBD2. V was pared by 5 bases and J by 7 bases, with 7 bases of the junction left unmatched. This CDR3 contains 13 residues. Looked up from germline, CDR1 is SQVTM and CDR2 is ANQGSEA.

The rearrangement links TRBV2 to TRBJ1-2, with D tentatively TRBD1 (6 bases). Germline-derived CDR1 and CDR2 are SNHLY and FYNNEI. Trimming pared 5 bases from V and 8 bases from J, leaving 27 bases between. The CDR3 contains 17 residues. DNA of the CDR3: TGTGCCAGCAGTTTGAGGGGCGTCCAGGGGCAGGTATCCGGCTACACCTTC. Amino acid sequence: CASSLRGVQGQVSGYTF. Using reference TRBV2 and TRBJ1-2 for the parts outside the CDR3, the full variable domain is EPEVTQTPSHQVTQMGQEVILRCVPISNHLYFYWYRQILGQKVEFLVSFYNNEISEKSEIFDDQFSVERPDGSNFTLKIRSTKLEDSAMYFCASSLRGVQGQVSGYTFGSGTRLTVV.

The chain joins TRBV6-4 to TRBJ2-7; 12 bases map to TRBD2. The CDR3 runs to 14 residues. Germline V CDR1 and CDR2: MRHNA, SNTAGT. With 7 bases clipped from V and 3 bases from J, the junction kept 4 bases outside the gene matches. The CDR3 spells CASNRTSGVYEQYF. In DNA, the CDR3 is TGTGCCAGCAACCGGACTAGCGGGGTCTACGAGCAGTACTTC.

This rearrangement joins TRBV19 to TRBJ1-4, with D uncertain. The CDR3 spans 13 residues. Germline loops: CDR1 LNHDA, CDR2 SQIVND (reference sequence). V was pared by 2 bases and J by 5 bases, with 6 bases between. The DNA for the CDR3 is TGTGCCAGTAGTATACCCGGGAATGAAAAACTGTTTTTT. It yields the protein CASSIPGNEKLFF.

CDR3 bases: TGTGCCAGCAGCTCACGAGGACTAGCGGGCCTAGGAACAGATACGCAGTATTTT. Protein: CASSSRGLAGLGTDTQYF. The chain combines TRBV5-6 with TRBJ2-3; 11 nucleotides agree with TRBD2. V lost 3 bases, J lost 3 bases, and 12 bases stayed unmatched. Looked up from germline, CDR1 is SGHDT and CDR2 is YYEEEE. This CDR3 region has 18 residues.

DNA of the CDR3: TGTGCTAGTGGTTTGGGTCCCGGGGGCTACACCTTC. Encoded protein: CASGLGPGGYTF. The chain employs TRBV12-5 and TRBJ1-2; D is unresolved. Germline V CDR1 and CDR2: LGHNT, FRNRAP. Trimming took off 1 base at V and 8 bases at J, with 8 bases between the two ends. The CDR3 runs to 12 residues.

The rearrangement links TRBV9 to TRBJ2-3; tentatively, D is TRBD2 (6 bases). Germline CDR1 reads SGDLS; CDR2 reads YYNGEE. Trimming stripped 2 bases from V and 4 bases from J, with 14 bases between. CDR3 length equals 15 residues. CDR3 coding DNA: TGTGCCAGCAGCGTCGCGGGATTCGAGGCAGATACGCAGTATTTT. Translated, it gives CASSVAGFEADTQYF.

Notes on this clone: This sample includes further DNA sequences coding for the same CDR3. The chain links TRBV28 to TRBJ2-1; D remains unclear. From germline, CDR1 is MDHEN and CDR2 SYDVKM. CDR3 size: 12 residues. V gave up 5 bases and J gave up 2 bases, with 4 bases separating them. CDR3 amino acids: CASSLAYNEQFF. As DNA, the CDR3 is TGTGCCAGCAGTCTAGCCTACAATGAGCAGTTCTTC.

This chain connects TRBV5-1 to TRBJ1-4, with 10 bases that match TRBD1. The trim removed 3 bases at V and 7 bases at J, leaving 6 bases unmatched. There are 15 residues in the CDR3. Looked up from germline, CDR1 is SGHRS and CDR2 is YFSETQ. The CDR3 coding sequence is TGCGCCAGCAGCTCGGGACAGGGGTTGAGTGAAAAACTGTTTTTT. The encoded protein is CASSSGQGLSEKLFF.

The CDR3 DNA follows: TGTGCCAGCAGGGCCTTTGGTAACTACGAGCAGTACGTC. Translating it yields CASRAFGNYEQYV. The gene calls are TRBV2 and TRBJ2-7; D gene unclear. Trimming shortened V by 6 bases and J by 3 bases, and 12 bases separated the two germline ends. The CDR3 is made up of 13 amino acids. The germline V gene has CDR1 SNHLY and CDR2 FYNNEI.

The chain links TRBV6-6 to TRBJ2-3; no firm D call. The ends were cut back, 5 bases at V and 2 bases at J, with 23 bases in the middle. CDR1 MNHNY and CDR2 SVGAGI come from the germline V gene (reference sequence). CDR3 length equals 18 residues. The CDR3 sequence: CASSPSQQSVPFTDTQYF. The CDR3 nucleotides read TGTGCCAGCAGTCCTAGTCAGCAGAGCGTCCCGTTCACAGATACGCAGTATTTT.

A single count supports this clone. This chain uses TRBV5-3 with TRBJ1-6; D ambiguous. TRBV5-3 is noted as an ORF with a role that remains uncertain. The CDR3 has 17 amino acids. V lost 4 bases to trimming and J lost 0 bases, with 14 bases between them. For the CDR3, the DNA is TGTGCCAGAAGCCACCGAGGCGCTGGCTCCTATAATTCACCCCTCCACTTT. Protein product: CARSHRGAGSYNSPLHF.

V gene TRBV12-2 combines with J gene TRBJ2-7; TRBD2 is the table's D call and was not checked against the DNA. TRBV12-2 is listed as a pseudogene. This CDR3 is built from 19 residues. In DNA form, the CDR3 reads TGTGCAAGTCGCTATAGCCCGGGAGGTCACTCATTATTTACATACGAGCAGTACGTC. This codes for CASRYSPGGHSLFTYEQYV.

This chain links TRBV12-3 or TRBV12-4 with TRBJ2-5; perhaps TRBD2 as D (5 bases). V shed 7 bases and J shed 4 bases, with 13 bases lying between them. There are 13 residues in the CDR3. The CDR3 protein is CASTSGVGETQYF. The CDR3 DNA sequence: TGTGCCAGCACCTCCGGGGTCGGAGAGACCCAGTACTTC.

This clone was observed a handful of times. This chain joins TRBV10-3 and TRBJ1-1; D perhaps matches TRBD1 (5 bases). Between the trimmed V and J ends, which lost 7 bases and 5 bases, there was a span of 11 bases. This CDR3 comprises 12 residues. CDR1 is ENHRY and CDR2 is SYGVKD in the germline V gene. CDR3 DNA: TGTGCCATCATAGGGGAAGGTACTGAAGCTTTCTTT. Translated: CAIIGEGTEAFF.

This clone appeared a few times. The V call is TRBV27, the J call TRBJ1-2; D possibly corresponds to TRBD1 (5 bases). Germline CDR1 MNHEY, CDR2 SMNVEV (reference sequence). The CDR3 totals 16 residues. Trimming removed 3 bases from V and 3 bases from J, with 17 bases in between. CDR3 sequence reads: CASSLAGLPDDYGYTF. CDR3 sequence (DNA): TGTGCCAGCAGTTTGGCAGGGCTACCCGACGACTATGGCTACACCTTC.

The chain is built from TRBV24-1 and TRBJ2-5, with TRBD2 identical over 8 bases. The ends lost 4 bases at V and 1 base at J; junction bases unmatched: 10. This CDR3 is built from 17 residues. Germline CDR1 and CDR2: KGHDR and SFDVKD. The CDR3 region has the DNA TGTGCCACCAGTGACCCATTTAGCGGGGCACTCCAAGAGACCCAGTACTTC. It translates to CATSDPFSGALQETQYF.